The 17 T cell receptor beta chains in this list originate from one sample, sequenced in a study of T cells in Graves' hyperthyroidism and ophthalmopathy. RNA transcripts gave rise to amplified TCR beta CDR3 regions. The HTBI primer set drove a first-round RT-PCR of the TCR CDR3. TCRdb redid the calling of the multiplex PCR reads with MiXCR, one entry per CDR3 protein. Of about 690,000 distinct CDR3 sequences in the sample, approximately 15% were seen once. The sequenced material came from blood. The receptors derive from a man aged 45-60 years with Graves' hyperthyroidism.

This clonotype was recorded a few times. The V call is TRBV28, the J call TRBJ2-1, with 8 positions matching TRBD1. This CDR3 is built from 13 residues. The germline CDR1 and CDR2 sequences are MDHEN and SYDVKM. Unmatched junction bases numbered 3, after V lost 6 bases and J lost 5 bases. Here the CDR3 reads CASSSGQDNEQFF. The CDR3 DNA follows: TGTGCCAGCAGCTCGGGACAGGACAATGAGCAGTTCTTC. The whole variable domain, remainder taken from reference TRBV28 and TRBJ2-1, is DVKVTQSSRYLVKRTGEKVFLECVQDMDHENMFWYRQDPGLGLRLIYFSYDVKMKEKGDIPEGYSVSREKKERFSLILESASTNQTSMYLCASSSGQDNEQFFGPGTRLTVL.

This clonotype has only a few counts. V is TRBV18 and J is TRBJ1-4; 7 bases match TRBD1. Per the germline V gene, CDR1 is KGHSH and CDR2 is LQKENI. Unmatched junction bases numbered 8, after V lost 2 bases and J lost 5 bases. This CDR3 has 16 amino acids. In nucleotides, the CDR3 is TGTGCCAGCTCACCAAGGCTTAACAGGGGAAATGAAAAACTGTTTTTT. It specifies CASSPRLNRGNEKLFF.

This chain uses TRBV5-1 with TRBJ2-1, with 8 bases lining up with TRBD1. Losses at the gene ends were 4 bases for V and 4 bases for J; bases not matched to a gene: 7. Germline-derived CDR1 and CDR2 are SGHRS and YFSETQ. CDR3 size: 15 residues. CDR3 region: CASSPTGDGYNEQFF. The CDR3 DNA reads TGCGCCAGCAGCCCGACAGGGGACGGGTACAATGAGCAGTTCTTC. The full variable domain, with the rest looked up from reference TRBV5-1 and TRBJ2-1, is KAGVTQTPRYLIKTRGQQVTLSCSPISGHRSVSWYQQTPGQGLQFLFEYFSETQRNKGNFPGRFSGRQFSNSRSEMNVSTLELGDSALYLCASSPTGDGYNEQFFGPGTRLTVL.

This clonotype occurred a few times. The V call is TRBV25-1, the J call TRBJ2-1, with a possible D match to TRBD2 (5 bases). Trimming took off 1 base at V and 0 bases at J, with 7 bases between the two ends. CDR1 and CDR2 from the germline V gene are MGHDK and SYGVNS. This CDR3 has 15 amino acids. The CDR3 reads CASSEFGVSYNEQFF. For the CDR3, the DNA is TGTGCCAGCAGTGAATTCGGGGTCTCCTACAATGAGCAGTTCTTC.

This clonotype was seen at least ten times. This sequence joins TRBV28 and TRBJ1-5; 7 bases agree with TRBD1. The CDR3 totals 14 residues. Per germline, CDR1 MDHEN and CDR2 SYDVKM. CDR3 sequence reads: CACSGGYGNQPQHF. DNA of the CDR3: TGTGCTTGTTCAGGGGGTTATGGCAATCAGCCCCAGCATTTT. Filled out from reference TRBV28 and TRBJ1-5, the complete variable domain reads DVKVTQSSRYLVKRTGEKVFLECVQDMDHENMFWYRQDPGLGLRLIYFSYDVKMKEKGDIPEGYSVSREKKERFSLILESASTNQTSMYLCACSGGYGNQPQHFGDGTRLSIL.

In nucleotides, the CDR3 is TGTGCCAGCAGCTTAACTCGCGGGAGGGGCGGCACCGGGGAGCTGTTTTTT. It is translated as CASSLTRGRGGTGELFF. The chain is built from TRBV11-2 and TRBJ2-2; 9 positions agree with TRBD2. The V segment lost 2 bases and the J segment 4 bases; nucleotides outside the gene matches: 8. Germline values: CDR1 SGHAT, CDR2 FQNNGV. CDR3 size: 17 residues.

This clonotype was seen a few times. This may be a read error, as it is one base from a much larger clone. Here the CDR3 omits its conserved ending phenylalanine or tryptophan, so a read error is the likely source. The chain has TRBV30 and TRBJ1-4; TRBD1 might be the D (5 bases). CDR1 and CDR2 (germline): GTSNPN, SVGIG (reference sequence). With 0 bases removed from V and 4 bases from J, the gap between germline ends came to 9 bases. The CDR3 totals 14 residues. CDR3 sequence reads: CAWSVQGGNEKLFS. The CDR3 region has the DNA TGTGCCTGGAGTGTTCAGGGAGGTAATGAAAAACTGTTTTCT.

This clonotype showed up just a few times. The V call is TRBV27, the J call TRBJ2-7; 10 bases map to TRBD2. V lost 6 bases, J lost 2 bases, and 4 bases stayed unmatched. The CDR3 loop spans 14 amino acids. Looked up from germline, CDR1 is MNHEY and CDR2 is SMNVEV (reference sequence). The CDR3 coding sequence is TGTGCCAGCAGGGCCGGGACTAGCGCCTACGAGCAGTACTTC. Amino acid sequence: CASRAGTSAYEQYF.

This clonotype has at least ten counts. DNA for the CDR3: TGTGCCAGCTCACCACAAATGGACACAGATACGCAGTATTTT. Translating it yields CASSPQMDTDTQYF. The chain combines TRBV18 with TRBJ2-3; D gene unclear. The CDR3 extends over 14 amino acids. Trimming stripped 1 base from V and 2 bases from J, with 7 bases between. The V gene's germline CDR1 is KGHSH and CDR2 LQKENI.

This clonotype was recorded a few times. This sequence joins TRBV6-1 and TRBJ1-3; D unclear. The length of the CDR3 is 16 residues. Per germline, CDR1 MNHNS and CDR2 SASEGT. With 6 bases removed from V and 4 bases from J, the gap between germline ends came to 19 bases. The CDR3 here is CASSRKDPSLGNTIYF. DNA for the CDR3: TGTGCCAGCAGCCGAAAGGACCCAAGCCTCGGAAACACCATATATTTT.

This clonotype was detected a few times. The chain recombines TRBV19 with TRBJ1-5; D is undetermined. V was shortened by 1 base and J by 0 bases, with 7 bases between the two germline ends. The CDR3 has 15 amino acids. In germline, CDR1 is LNHDA, CDR2 SQIVND (reference sequence). CDR3 sequence reads: CASSIGAGSNQPQHF. The CDR3 nucleotides are TGTGCCAGTAGTATAGGGGCCGGTAGCAATCAGCCCCAGCATTTT.

This clonotype occurred many times. The chain joins TRBV28 to TRBJ2-5; D is ambiguous. This CDR3 spans 12 amino acids. V lost 5 bases and J 8 bases, leaving 12 bases between the germline ends. CDR1 is MDHEN and CDR2 is SYDVKM in the germline V gene. This chain's CDR3 is CASSPLSRTQYF. The CDR3 DNA follows: TGTGCCAGCAGTCCTCTAAGTCGAACCCAGTACTTC.

This sequence joins TRBV6-5 and TRBJ1-1; no clear D gene. Germline CDR1 and CDR2: MNHEY and SVGAGI. The CDR3 has 16 residues. The germline V and J ends were trimmed by 0 bases and 2 bases, with 13 bases remaining between them. CDR3 sequence (DNA): TGTGCCAGCAGTTACTCTCCCGGCATCCAAAACACTGAAGCTTTCTTT. Protein product: CASSYSPGIQNTEAFF.

This clonotype was seen at least ten times. The J gene is TRBJ1-1, the V gene TRBV28; D is ambiguous. This CDR3 has 15 amino acids. Germline V gives CDR1 MDHEN, CDR2 SYDVKM. V dropped 2 bases and J dropped 0 bases, with 10 bases sitting between them. The CDR3 sequence: CASSLGSSMNTEAFF. The DNA for the CDR3 is TGTGCCAGCAGTTTAGGATCGTCGATGAACACTGAAGCTTTCTTT.

This clonotype was seen only a few times. V usage is TRBV28 and J usage is TRBJ1-6; D uncertain. Germline V gene sequence: CDR1 MDHEN, CDR2 SYDVKM. There are 14 residues in the CDR3. Trimming cost V 5 bases and J 0 bases, with 5 bases left between them. In nucleotides, the CDR3 is TGTGCCAGCAGTCTTGACTCCTATAATTCACCCCTCCACTTT. Translation: CASSLDSYNSPLHF.

This clonotype was picked up many times. The chain has TRBV2 and TRBJ1-2, with D uncertain. Trimming stripped 2 bases from V and 8 bases from J, with 12 bases between. The germline V gene has CDR1 SNHLY and CDR2 FYNNEI. The CDR3 contains 13 residues. The CDR3 DNA sequence: TGTGCCAGCAGTGAATACAGTATAGAAGGCTACACCTTC. This encodes CASSEYSIEGYTF.

This clonotype was seen ten or more times. This rearrangement joins TRBV30 to TRBJ2-5, with TRBD2 matching 8 bases. Trimming at V came to 2 bases and at J to 0 bases, leaving 5 bases not matched to a gene. The CDR3 has 15 residues. The germline gives CDR1 GTSNPN, CDR2 SVGIG (reference sequence). The CDR3 sequence is CAWSIPSGYQETQYF. CDR3 nucleotide sequence: TGTGCCTGGAGTATCCCTAGCGGGTACCAAGAGACCCAGTACTTC.